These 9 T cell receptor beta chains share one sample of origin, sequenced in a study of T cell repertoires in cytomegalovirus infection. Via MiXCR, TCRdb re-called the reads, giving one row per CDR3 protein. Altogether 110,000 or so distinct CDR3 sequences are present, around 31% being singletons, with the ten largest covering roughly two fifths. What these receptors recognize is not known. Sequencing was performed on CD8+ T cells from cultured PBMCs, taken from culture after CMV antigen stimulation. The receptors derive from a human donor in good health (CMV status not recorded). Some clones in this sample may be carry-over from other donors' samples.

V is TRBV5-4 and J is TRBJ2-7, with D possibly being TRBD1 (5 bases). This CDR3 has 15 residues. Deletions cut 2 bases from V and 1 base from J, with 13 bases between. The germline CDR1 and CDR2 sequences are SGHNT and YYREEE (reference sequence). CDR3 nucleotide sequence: TGTGCCAGCAGCTTCGGGTTGGGGCCTTCCTACGAGCAGTACTTC. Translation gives CASSFGLGPSYEQYF.

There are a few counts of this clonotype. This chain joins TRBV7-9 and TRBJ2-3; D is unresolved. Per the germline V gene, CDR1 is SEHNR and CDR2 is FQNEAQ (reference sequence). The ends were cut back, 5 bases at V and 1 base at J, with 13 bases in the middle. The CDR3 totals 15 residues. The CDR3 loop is CASSPTGSGTDTQYF. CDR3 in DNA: TGTGCCAGCAGCCCCACCGGCTCAGGCACAGATACGCAGTATTTT.

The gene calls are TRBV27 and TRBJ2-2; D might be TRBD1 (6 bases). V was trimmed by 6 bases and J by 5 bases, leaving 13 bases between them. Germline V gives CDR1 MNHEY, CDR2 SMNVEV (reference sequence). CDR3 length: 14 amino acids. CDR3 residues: CASSPLQGTGELFF. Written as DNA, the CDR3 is TGTGCCAGCAGCCCGTTACAGGGAACCGGGGAGCTGTTTTTT.

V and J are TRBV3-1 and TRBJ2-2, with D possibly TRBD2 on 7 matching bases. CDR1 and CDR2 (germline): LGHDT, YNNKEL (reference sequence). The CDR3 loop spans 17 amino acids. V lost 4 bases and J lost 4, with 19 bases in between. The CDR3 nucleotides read TGTGCCAGCAGCCCACGGGCGGGGGCCGTTGGCACCGGGGAGCTGTTTTTT. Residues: CASSPRAGAVGTGELFF.

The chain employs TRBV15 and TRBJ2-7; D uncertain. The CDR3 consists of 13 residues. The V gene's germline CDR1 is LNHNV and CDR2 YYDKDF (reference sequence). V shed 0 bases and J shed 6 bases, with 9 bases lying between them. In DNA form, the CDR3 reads TGTGCCACCAGCAGAGATCGGGTTAGCGAGCAGTACTTC. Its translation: CATSRDRVSEQYF. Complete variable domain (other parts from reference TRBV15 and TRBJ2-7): DAMVIQNPRYQVTQFGKPVTLSCSQTLNHNVMYWYQQKSSQAPKLLFHYYDKDFNNEADTPDNFQSRRPNTSFCFLDIRSPGLGDTAMYLCATSRDRVSEQYFGPGTRLTVT.

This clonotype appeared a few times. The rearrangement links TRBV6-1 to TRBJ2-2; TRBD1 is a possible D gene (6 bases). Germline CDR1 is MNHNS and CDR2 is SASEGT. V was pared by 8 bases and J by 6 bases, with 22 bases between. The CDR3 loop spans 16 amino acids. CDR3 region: CASGVEQGTGSGELFF. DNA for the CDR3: TGTGCCAGCGGGGTAGAACAGGGAACGGGTTCCGGGGAGCTGTTTTTT.

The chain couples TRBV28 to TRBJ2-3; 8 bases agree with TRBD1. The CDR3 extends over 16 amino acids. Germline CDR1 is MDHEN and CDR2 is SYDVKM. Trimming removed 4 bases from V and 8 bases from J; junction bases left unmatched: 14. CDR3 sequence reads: CASSSVLDRVQSTQYF. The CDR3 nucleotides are TGTGCCAGCAGTTCGGTTCTGGACAGGGTTCAGAGTACGCAGTATTTT.

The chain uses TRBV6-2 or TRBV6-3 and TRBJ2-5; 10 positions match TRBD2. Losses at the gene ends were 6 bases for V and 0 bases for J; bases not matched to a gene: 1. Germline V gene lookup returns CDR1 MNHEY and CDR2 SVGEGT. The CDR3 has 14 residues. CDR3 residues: CASRTSGDQETQYF. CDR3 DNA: TGTGCCAGCAGAACTAGCGGGGACCAAGAGACCCAGTACTTC.

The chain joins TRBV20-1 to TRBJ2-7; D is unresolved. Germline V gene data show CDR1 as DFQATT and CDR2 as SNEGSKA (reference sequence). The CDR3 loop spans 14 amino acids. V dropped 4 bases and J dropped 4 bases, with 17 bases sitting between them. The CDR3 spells CSATFLSEFYEQYF. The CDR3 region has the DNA TGCAGTGCTACATTCTTATCGGAATTTTACGAGCAGTACTTC.